The present T cell receptor beta chain was sequenced within a study of T cells after posttransplantation cyclophosphamide. Study-wide points: Later post-transplant blood repertoires were often dominated by donor CD8+ memory clones. After PTCy, TRB diversity resembled that of CNI/methotrexate controls. Skin or GI-infiltrating T cells shared few TRB sequences with blood.

Sequenced by immunoSEQ multiplex PCR; TCRdb stores in-frame clones only, minus some. The table has about 22,000 clones, roughly 90% seen once. With 3 bases removed from V and 2 bases from J, the gap between germline ends came to 12 bases. There are 14 residues in the CDR3. Germline CDR1 reads GTSNPN; CDR2 reads SVGIG (reference sequence). As for this clone: Its antigen is not known.

Cyclophosphamide on days +3 and +4 followed busulfan-fludarabine conditioning and a marrow graft. The material sequenced was PBMCs, taken after allogeneic stem cell transplant with posttransplant cyclophosphamide. The J gene is TRBJ2-3, the V gene TRBV30; the D gene is possibly TRBD1 (7 bases). The receptor comes from a female patient under 45 who received an allogeneic stem cell transplant from an unrelated donor, was CMV-positive, and had no GVHD. Some T cells may be supplied by the graft donor. Written as DNA, the CDR3 is TGTGCCTGGAGGCAGGGGGGCTACACAGATACGCAGTATTTT. This codes for CAWRQGGYTDTQYF.